This is a list of T cell receptor beta chains from one sample in a study of molecular identifiers for immune sequencing clone quantification. TCRdb re-called the PCR reads with MiXCR, one entry per CDR3 protein. The table records under 600,000 distinct CDR3 sequences, over 20% of them present only once. Material for sequencing was naive CD8+ T cells from blood, with Jurkat cell RNA spiked in. All receptors come from a human donor in good health. Some libraries in this study had Jurkat cell RNA spiked in. CDR3s include the opening cysteine and the closing phenylalanine or tryptophan. The D gene is left open where the match is weak. Not every row has a clone size; where given, it reads once, few, many or a size class.

TRBV28,TRBJ1-1,-,-,TGTGCCAGCAGTAGCAGGGGACTTTTGAACACTGAAGCTTTCTTT,CASSSRGLLNTEAFF
TRBV4-3,TRBJ2-2,few,-,TGCGCCAGCAGCCAAGAATACAACACCGGGGAGCTGTTTTTT,CASSQEYNTGELFF
TRBV7-2,TRBJ2-1,many,-,TGTGCCAGCAGCCCCTTCGGGGCTGAGCAGTTCTTC,CASSPFGAEQFF
TRBV7-9,TRBJ2-3,many,TRBD2,TGTGCCAGCAGCAACTTCGGACTAGCGGGAGGGGCGGGTGCAGATACGCAGTATTTT,CASSNFGLAGGAGADTQYF
TRBV27,TRBJ1-6,many,-,TGTGCCAGCAGTTTACAGGGGTATAATTCACCCCTCCACTTT,CASSLQGYNSPLHF
TRBV7-6,TRBJ2-5,-,-,TGTGCCAGCAGCGCGGGACTCATGGCCCAAGAGACCCAGTACTTC,CASSAGLMAQETQYF
TRBV4-2,TRBJ1-6,many,-,TGTGCCAGCAGCCAGGCCGGAGTTGTCCTCCACTTT,CASSQAGVVLHF
TRBV19,TRBJ1-6,-,TRBD1,TGTGCCAGTAGACCGTCTTACGGGACAGGGCCCGATACCCTCCACTTT,CASRPSYGTGPDTLHF
TRBV27,TRBJ2-2,-,-,TGTGCCAGCAGTGACGGACTGCGGGCGAGGTCCGGGGAGCTGTTTTTT,CASSDGLRARSGELFF
TRBV24-1,TRBJ1-5,few,-,TGTGCCACCAGGCCCAGGACAGATAGCAATCAGCCCCAGCATTTT,CATRPRTDSNQPQHF
TRBV29-1,TRBJ2-3,many,TRBD2,TGCAGCGTTGATCTAGCGGGAGGGCCTGGGAGCACAGATACGCAGTATTTT,CSVDLAGGPGSTDTQYF
TRBV19,TRBJ2-5,few,-,TGTGCCAGTAGTAGAAGCACAGCTCCGAGGGAGACCCAGTACTTC,CASSRSTAPRETQYF
TRBV20-1,TRBJ1-5,few,TRBD1,TGCAGTGCTAGCAGGGGTGACAGGGGTCAGCCCCAGCATTTT,CSASRGDRGQPQHF
TRBV7-9,TRBJ1-1,-,-,TGTGCCAGCAGCTCGTCCCACAGGAGCGTGAACACTGAAGCTTTCTTT,CASSSSHRSVNTEAFF
TRBV4-3,TRBJ1-3,-,-,TGCGCCAGCAGCCAAGGCATCGGGCCTGGAAACACCATATATTTT,CASSQGIGPGNTIYF
TRBV20-1,TRBJ2-4,few,-,TGCAGTGCTAGAAGCCCCACTTCTGTGGAACCTCTAGCCAAAAACATTCAGTACTTC,CSARSPTSVEPLAKNIQYF
TRBV6-5,TRBJ2-5,few,-,TGTGCCAGCAGACAGGAGTACCAAGAGACCCAGTACTTC,CASRQEYQETQYF
TRBV2,TRBJ1-1,few,-,TGTGCCAGCAGTCATAACAGGGCGATGAACACTGAAGCTTTCTTT,CASSHNRAMNTEAFF
TRBV7-9,TRBJ2-7,-,-,TGTGCCAGCAGTATGGGGTCCGCCTACGAGCAGTACTTC,CASSMGSAYEQYF
TRBV6-2/TRBV6-3,TRBJ1-1,once,-,TGTGCCAGCAGTTACCCGCGCCGACAGGATTTGAACACTGAAGCTCTCTTT,CASSYPRRQDLNTEALF
TRBV11-3,TRBJ2-7,-,TRBD2,TGTGCCAGCAGCCCTTCAGCGGGAGCTTACGAGCAGTACTTC,CASSPSAGAYEQYF
TRBV30,TRBJ2-1,-,-,TGTGCCTGGAGTTCAACCGGGACTTTGGATGAGCAGTTCTTC,CAWSSTGTLDEQFF
TRBV20-1,TRBJ1-3,-,-,TGCAGTGCTTTCCGGAGGGGCGTGGAAACCACCATATATTTT,CSAFRRGVETTIYF
TRBV11-2,TRBJ2-1,many,-,TGTGCCAGCAGCTCCCTTGGGGCGAGCTCCTACAATGAGCAGTTCTTC,CASSSLGASSYNEQFF
TRBV14,TRBJ2-7,-,-,TGTGCCAGCAGAGAAGGGGTCAACTACGAGCAGTACTTC,CASREGVNYEQYF
TRBV7-8,TRBJ2-7,-,-,TGTGCCAGCACCCCAAGAAGGACCGCAAGCTCCTACGAGCAGTACTTC,CASTPRRTASSYEQYF
TRBV10-3,TRBJ2-5,-,TRBD2,TGTGCCATCAGCGCAGACGTGGGACTAGCGGGCGGTAAAGAGACCCAGTACTTC,CAISADVGLAGGKETQYF
TRBV4-1,TRBJ2-2,many,TRBD2,TGCGCCAGCAGCCAAGATCAACTAGCGGCGAACACCGGGGAGCTGTTTTTT,CASSQDQLAANTGELFF
TRBV5-1,TRBJ2-2,-,-,TGCGCCAGCAGCTTAACCCCCTATCACTCCGGGGAGCTGTTTTTT,CASSLTPYHSGELFF
TRBV6-2/TRBV6-3,TRBJ1-5,many,-,TGTGCCAGCAGTTACTTGGCCTCTAGCAATCAGCCCCAGCATTTT,CASSYLASSNQPQHF
TRBV14,TRBJ1-4,many,-,TGTGCCAGCAGCCAAGAGGCAGGGTCAACTAATGAAAAACTGTTTTTT,CASSQEAGSTNEKLFF
TRBV5-1,TRBJ2-7,-,TRBD1,TGCCCCAGCAGCTTGGGGACAGGTACCTACGAGCAGTACTTC,CPSSLGTGTYEQYF
TRBV7-9,TRBJ1-2,few,-,TGTGCCAGCAGCTTAGGGAGGACGGATAACTATGGCTACACCTTC,CASSLGRTDNYGYTF
TRBV18,TRBJ2-7,few,-,TGTGCCAGCTCACCACCGGAGGCGGGGTACGAGCAGTACTTC,CASSPPEAGYEQYF
TRBV6-5,TRBJ1-5,many,TRBD1,TGTGCCAGCAAAGGACAGGGCAATCAGCCCCAGCATTTT,CASKGQGNQPQHF
TRBV20-1,TRBJ2-7,few,TRBD1,TGCAGTGCTAGAGCAATGGACAGGGGGATAGTGCAGTACTTC,CSARAMDRGIVQYF
TRBV12-3/TRBV12-4,TRBJ2-1,-,TRBD1,TGTGCCAGCAGAGGGGGCGTTCGCTCCTACAATGAGCAGTTCTTC,CASRGGVRSYNEQFF
TRBV27,TRBJ1-4,-,-,TGTGCCAGCAGTCACCGTGAGGCTAGTAATGAAAAACTGTTTTTT,CASSHREASNEKLFF
TRBV7-9,TRBJ1-1,few,TRBD1,TGTGCCAGCAGCTCGGACAGGAAGGACCCCGAAGCTTTCTTT,CASSSDRKDPEAFF
TRBV20-1,TRBJ2-7,-,-,TGCAGTGCTGGAGGGGGAACAGTTAGCTACGAGCAGTACTTC,CSAGGGTVSYEQYF
TRBV10-3,TRBJ2-3,-,TRBD2,TGTGCCATCAGTGACCCCACTAGCGGGAACGCAGATACGCAGTATTTT,CAISDPTSGNADTQYF
TRBV30,TRBJ1-1,many,-,TGTGCCTGGAACCCTATGGGGGCTGAAGCTTTCTTT,CAWNPMGAEAFF
TRBV19,TRBJ1-5,-,-,TGTGCCAGTGACAGCAGGGTTAGCAATCAGCCCCAGCATTTT,CASDSRVSNQPQHF
TRBV11-2,TRBJ2-5,few,-,TGTGCCAGCAGCTCCTGGCGGAGTGATCCCCCAGAGACCCAGTACTTC,CASSSWRSDPPETQYF
TRBV10-3,TRBJ2-7,-,-,TGTGCCAACCGGGACCCCCCTGAATTGGAGCAGTACTTC,CANRDPPELEQYF
TRBV4-1,TRBJ1-2,many,-,TGCGCCAGCAGCCAAGAGCCGGGACGGAACTATGGCTACACCTTC,CASSQEPGRNYGYTF
TRBV7-9,TRBJ2-7,-,TRBD1,TGTGCCAGCAGCGCCGGGACAGACAATCCCTACGAGCAGTACTTC,CASSAGTDNPYEQYF
TRBV20-1,TRBJ2-4,few,TRBD2,TGCAGTGCCCGTATGCGGGGGTCGTCCAAAAACATTCGGTACTTC,CSARMRGSSKNIRYF
TRBV5-8,TRBJ2-7,few,-,TGTGCCAGCAGCTTGGGTTTTGCGGGGGCCTCTCTACTCTACGAGCAGTACTTC,CASSLGFAGASLLYEQYF
TRBV27,TRBJ2-7,-,-,TGTGCCAGCAGTCTGACAGAGAAGTACGAGCAGTACTTC,CASSLTEKYEQYF
TRBV13,TRBJ2-1,-,-,TGTGCCAGCGGAGGGGCGGTAGAAAGGAATGAGCAGTTCTTC,CASGGAVERNEQFF
TRBV2,TRBJ2-7,few,-,TGTGCCACCACCAGACGGGACTCGACCTACGAGCAGTACTTC,CATTRRDSTYEQYF
TRBV7-2,TRBJ1-1,-,-,TGTGCCAGCAGCTTAGGGGCAGACCCCGTCGCTTTCTTT,CASSLGADPVAFF
TRBV30,TRBJ1-3,many,-,TGTGCCTGGACGTGGATGAGCTCTGGAAACACCATATATTTT,CAWTWMSSGNTIYF
TRBV27,TRBJ1-5,few,-,TGTGCCAGCAGTTTATCCACCCCAGGGGGCAATCAGCCCCAGCATTTT,CASSLSTPGGNQPQHF
TRBV30,TRBJ1-4,-,-,TGTGCCTGGAGTGAGTTTAATGAAAAACTGTTTTTT,CAWSEFNEKLFF
TRBV29-1,TRBJ2-3,many,-,TGCAGCGTTGAAGACTTGCGACAGTACTTTACGCAGTATTTT,CSVEDLRQYFTQYF
TRBV20-1,TRBJ1-1,many,-,TGCAGTGCTAGAGATAAGAGTGAAGCTTTCTTT,CSARDKSEAFF
TRBV7-9,TRBJ2-5,-,-,TGTGCCAGCAGCACCCCGGGGATCTATTTATCCCAAGAGACCCAGTACTTC,CASSTPGIYLSQETQYF